This T cell receptor (beta chain) appears in the sequencing data of a study of CD8 T cells in Susac syndrome. TEMRA cells were FACS-enriched, while CD8+ and CD4+ T cells were negatively isolated. Trimming took off 1 base at V and 1 base at J, with 5 bases between the two ends. The CDR3 consists of 13 residues. From germline, CDR1 is SGHDT and CDR2 YYEEEE. Reverse transcription of roughly 0.5 to 1 ug RNA was carried out with random hexamers. The authors amplified TCR beta CDR3 across 54 Vbeta and 13 Jbeta using immunoSEQ multiplex PCR. TCRdb re-derived calls from the immunoSEQ multiplex PCR reads in MiXCR, one entry per CDR3 protein. The sample holds around 190,000 distinct CDR3 sequences, roughly 94% seen once.

The sequenced sample was CD4+ T cells from PBMCs. The chain uses TRBV5-6 and TRBJ2-5; D is unresolved. This clonotype was sampled from a human donor with Susac syndrome. CDR3 coding DNA: TGTGCCAGCAGCTTGCGGTTCCAAGAGACCCAGTACTTC. The encoded protein is CASSLRFQETQYF.